This T cell receptor beta chain was found in a study of blood T cell repertoires in COVID-19. Background on the study: Nucleic acid was either cDNA or gDNA, and it came from T cells, B-cell-depleted T cells, or PBMCs.

V shed 2 bases and J 1 base; nucleotides not matched to a gene: 3. The germline CDR1 and CDR2 sequences are MNHEY and SVGEGT. The CDR3 has 16 amino acids. In the original analysis: Counts of nucleated cells, estimated from reference gene primer amplification, were obtained. Generated by immunoSEQ multiplex PCR, the TCRdb table keeps only in-frame clones and is missing some. The V and J calls and the clone size are those of that table, but D and trimming were determined from the DNA. The sample yields more than 95,000 clones, 90% to 95% seen once. The receptor was isolated from a human donor in a cohort sampled during active COVID-19. Sequenced sample: peripheral blood. The V gene is TRBV6-2 or TRBV6-3, the J gene TRBJ2-2; the match to TRBD1 covers 8 bases. The CDR3 protein is CASSYPGQGNTGELFF. For the CDR3, the DNA is TGTGCCAGCAGTTACCCCGGACAGGGGAACACCGGGGAGCTGTTTTTT.